The present T cell receptor (beta chain) was sequenced within a study of OX40 agonist ivuxolimab in advanced cancers. Study conclusions and caveats: Those patients achieving a partial response at 0.1-3.0 mg/kg showed among the lowest clonal expansion.

TCRdb's copy holds only in-frame clones and misses some; the assay was immunoSEQ multiplex PCR. The repertoire has 75,000 to 85,000 clones, around 86% of them found once; the top ten carry just under 0.25%. The CDR3 extends over 13 amino acids. With 8 bases removed from V and 1 base from J, the gap between germline ends came to 9 bases. The germline V gene has CDR1 KGHSH and CDR2 LQKENI. Of note for this clone: Its antigen is still unknown. Additional DNA sequences in this sample encode the identical CDR3.

The TCR comes from an adult with an advanced solid tumor such as melanoma, head and neck, liver or kidney cancer. The chain links TRBV18 to TRBJ1-3; D call uncertain. The sequencing here drew on CD4+ or CD8+ T cells sorted from blood, taken in a trial of the OX40 agonist ivuxolimab. The CDR3 DNA sequence: TGTGCCAGCAGCCAAGGTTCTGGAAACACCATATATTTT. As protein: CASSQGSGNTIYF. Variable domain in full (rest from reference TRBV18 and TRBJ1-3): NAGVMQNPRHLVRRRGQEARLRCSPMKGHSHVYWYRQLPEEGLKFMVYLQKENIIDESGMPKERFSAEFPKEGPSILRIQQVVRGDSAAYFCASSQGSGNTIYFGEGSWLTVV.